This TCR beta chain was captured in a study of cytomegalovirus exposure and HLA in healthy donors (dated by TCRdb to about 2017). General notes on the study: According to an earlier analysis of several hundred of the donors, 150 million to 200 million T cells yielded roughly 100 million unique TCR beta sequences and 276 Gb of sequence data. Rather than drawing on any new phenotypic data, the later analysis identified candidate immune exposures from TCR beta sequences and the way those sequences occurred across donors. HLA typing covered class I and class II loci at four-digit resolution. Among some 410 genotyped donors of the cohort, an average of roughly 240,000 unique TCR beta nucleotide sequences were sequenced per donor, roughly 20% of them non-productive. In an earlier analysis of roughly 540 of the donors, high-throughput TCR beta sequencing was used to judge whether each TCR beta V gene segment behaved as functional or pseudogenic. All discovery cohort repertoires had been generated using a single sequencing platform. The genetic ancestry cluster associated with self-reported Caucasian donors included 80% to 90% of the roughly 400 genotyped donors. To study patterns of TCR occurrence, a later analysis re-analyzed previously published TCR beta repertoires from 500 to 850 donors and added high-resolution HLA genotyping. Donor age, sex, ethnicity and CMV serostatus were compiled together with the repertoire data. Typing coverage varied by locus: about 620-630 donors for A, B, C, DRB1 and DQB1; 500 to 550 for DQA1; more than 600 for DPA1; 450 to 480 for DPB1. In addition to the first cohort of 666 subjects, a separate validation cohort of 120 different subjects was used. The aim of the study was to test whether cataloging public T cell receptors could identify signatures of past pathogen exposure. The study profiled the T cell repertoires of hundreds of subjects by immunosequencing and related them to cytomegalovirus serostatus. High-throughput TCR immunosequencing, statistical association of individual TCRs with disease status, and machine learning were combined to predict cytomegalovirus infection status. Four to six DR-DQ haplotypes were handled as single units for association and clustering, since linkage in the cohort was strong. A later genetic analysis took genome-wide SNP genotypes for about three fifths of the roughly 700 donors and used that subset as a discovery cohort. An early release covering approximately 600 HLA-typed donors comprised 250 to 350 gigabases of sequencing data and about 90 million unique TCR sequences. Summary of the overall study and its limitations: Across donors, most TCR sequences were observed very rarely, whereas some public TCRs were present in many individuals. A further reported finding was that TCR beta sequences accurately predicted the HLA-A and HLA-B alleles for most subjects in the first cohort. Strong co-occurrence of HLA alleles, especially DR and DQ, made assigning TCR associations to individual alleles difficult. The cohort was sequenced for TCR beta chains only, and without alpha or paired-chain data the features that could be detected were limited. Several of the top co-occurrence clusters appeared to be linked to parvovirus B19, influenza, CMV and Epstein-Barr virus, according to a later analysis. An association between a missense DCLRE1C variant and V-gene and J-gene trimming of TCR beta chains was found in a later genetic analysis and replicated in an independent cohort. In a later analysis, HLA-associated TCR beta chains showed more clonal expansion and lower generation probabilities than non-associated chains that were equally common. In a later genetic analysis, fewer N-insertions in productive TCRs were reported among donors in an Asian-associated ancestry cluster than the approximately 670-donor mean. An earlier analysis of around 500 of the donors showed that most TCR beta V segments appeared in productive rearrangements either about 90% or about 30% of the time, which broadly matched IMGT annotations. Correlated functional status among segregating V segments might be attributable to linkage disequilibrium, but an unknown experimental factor could not be ruled out. In a later analysis, most CMV-associated TCR beta chains were found to appear HLA-restricted, with HLA associations seemingly driven largely by CMV exposure. The classifier was reported to diagnose cytomegalovirus status with high specificity and sensitivity in both the original and validation cohorts. A few of the identified cytomegalovirus-associated TCR beta chains were confirmed in vitro to be specific for cytomegalovirus antigens. Sequencing depth was assumed to be roughly uniform across donors in the presence/absence analyses, though that assumption may not hold. In the study, 150 to 200 TCR beta chains were listed as associated with cytomegalovirus. In a later analysis, about 16,000 TCR beta sequences were associated with specific HLA alleles at a false discovery rate of 0.05. Because some donors lacked HLA typing at each locus, the association tests relied only on the typed subset. Some IMGT-functional V segments, including TRBV6-2 and TRBV6-3, could not be distinguished by the 87-base-pair reads and were therefore excluded. A cluster of highly shared sequence variants was judged likely to represent a technical artifact of the sequencing pipeline. A later analysis found that TCR association rates varied across HLA loci, with DRB1 alleles showing the most associated TCRs and HLA-C alleles the fewest. Because counts were too low, 15 or so rarely observed V segments, including chromosome 9 orphons, were excluded from the earlier analysis of fewer than 650 of the donors. The authors suggested that the approach could potentially be extended to other disease states and immunological phenotypes. Immune exposure information for the cohort was limited to CMV serostatus.

With regard to this clone: It lacks a known antigen. No per-base quality is available; no much larger clone lies one base away.

V loses 0 bases, J loses 4 bases, and the germline ends lie 15 bases apart. The CDR3 runs 16 amino acids, cysteine and phenylalanine included. Only the CDR3 portion is preserved as DNA: 48 bases, with reading frame beginning at the first base. CDR1 and CDR2, looked up from the germline V gene (reference sequence), are LNHDA and SQIVND. The cohort consisted of some 670 healthy bone marrow donors. All cohort members were sampled while nominally healthy, although unrecorded immune exposures were likely present. The donor tested CMV seropositive and was one of the 289 seropositive cohort members. Each donor provided a peripheral blood sample, and peripheral blood mononuclear cells were used for TCR beta sequencing. Genomic DNA extraction from the blood cell samples was performed with the Qiagen DNeasy Blood Extraction Kit. Libraries were built with the immunoSEQ multiplex PCR assay. For the multiplex PCR, a mixture combining 60 forward primers for TCR Vbeta segments and 13 reverse primers for TCR Jbeta segments was used. The CDR3 region of rearranged TCR beta genes was amplified from genomic DNA with a multiplex PCR assay. The Illumina HiSeq System was used to sequence the amplified TCR beta libraries as 87-base-pair reads. As for how the authors treated the data: In a later analysis, about 80 million unique TCR beta chains were counted across the 666 repertoires, and roughly 11 million of these chains were shared by at least two donors. To remove PCR and sequencing errors, raw reads were error-corrected and collapsed into unique sequences using a nearest-neighbor algorithm that merged closely related sequences. V, D and J gene segments were assigned by aligning CDR3 sequences to IMGT reference sequences. For a sequence to be retained, at least a six-nucleotide match to both a V gene segment and a J gene segment was required. A rearrangement was called productive if the CDR3 had no stop codons and remained in frame with V and J, and every other rearrangement was called non-productive. Following IMGT convention, CDR3 was defined as the stretch from the second conserved V-encoded cysteine to the conserved J-encoded phenylalanine. The earlier analysis of roughly 590 of the donors excluded any sequence lacking an unambiguous match to a single V gene segment. An earlier analysis of some 610 of the donors called V segments functional above 56.7% productive rearrangements and segregating when the between-donor standard deviation exceeded 5%. A statistical classification framework was built for diagnosing cytomegalovirus status from the catalog of TCR beta chain sequences. V and J gene assignment, in a later analysis, came from comparing TCR nucleotide sequences with IMGT/GENE-DB human TR gene sequences. A later analysis assigned CDR3 sequences and most-parsimonious VDJ recombination scenarios with the TCRdist pipeline. A later analysis defined each TCR beta chain by its CDR3 amino acid sequence plus V-gene family, and excluded reads lacking a unique V-gene family. As a way to deal with suspected cross-contamination and a sequencing artifact, a later analysis dropped 450 to 600 nucleotide sequences that were highly shared and had low generation probability. In a later analysis, a clonal expansion index was calculated for each public chain from normalized within-repertoire ranks of inferred template counts. In a later analysis, generation probabilities were computed using a VDJ recombination model fitted to out-of-frame rearrangements, and the results were checked against IGoR. In a later analysis, hypergeometric tests were used to score TCR-TCR, TCR-HLA and TCR-CMV co-occurrence, with a repertoire-size bias correction applied to TCR pairs. False discovery rates were estimated in a later analysis by permuting HLA or CMV assignments 20 times. In a later analysis, co-occurring TCRs were grouped with DBSCAN, and TCRdist sequence similarity was added when clustering was performed within HLA-allele-positive subsets. Repertoires with fewer than 30,000 or more than 120,000 public chains, plus five repertoires with anomalous nucleotide sharing, were excluded from co-occurrence clustering. TCRdb took this table from immuneACCESS and kept in-frame rearrangements with V and J called. Such tables lack part of the clones; where checked against another copy, unresolved V genes explain under half of the gap, and the rest is unexplained. V and J calls and clone size follow that table, whereas D and trimming were derived from the DNA. A total of roughly 120,000 clones appear in this sample, under 90% of them only once. The top ten clonotypes cover more than 8% of the sample.

This TCR was sampled from a female donor in good health and CMV-seropositive. The sequenced material came from PBMCs. Recombination joined TRBV19 with TRBJ1-2; the D gene is perhaps TRBD1, on 5 matching bases. The DNA reads TGTGCCAGTAGTATAGACCGAACTCCGGGGGTCTATGGCTACACCTTC. This encodes CASSIDRTPGVYGYTF.